This T cell receptor (beta chain) was sequenced for a study of blood T cell repertoires in COVID-19. On the study more broadly: The samples span acute and convalescent COVID-19 from the United States, Italy and Spain.

Profiled with immunoSEQ multiplex PCR; TCRdb holds only in-frame clones, not every one. The repertoire includes 150,000 or so clones, 70% to 85% of them detected once, and around 6.7% sits in the top ten. Trimming removed 4 bases from V and 6 bases from J; junction bases left unmatched: 4. In germline, CDR1 is LNHDA, CDR2 SQIVND (reference sequence). The CDR3 runs 15 residues. The chain carries TRBV19 and TRBJ1-4; 11 nucleotides agree with TRBD1. The sequence was obtained from a woman aged 50 to 60 in a cohort sampled during active or convalescent COVID-19. Sequences were obtained from peripheral blood. The DNA for the CDR3 is TGTGCCAGTAGTAGAGCGGGACAGGGGGATGAAAAACTGTTTTTT. Translated: CASSRAGQGDEKLFF.